This T cell receptor (beta chain) was found in a study of T-cell memory formation after mild COVID-19. TCRdb called the 5' RACE reads again in MiXCR, with one record for every CDR3 protein. The sample lists about 260,000 distinct CDR3 sequences; about 16% were seen once. Only a few counts were recorded for this clonotype. The germline gives CDR1 SGHRS, CDR2 YFSETQ. The ends lost 4 bases at V and 9 bases at J; junction bases unmatched: 6. The CDR3 runs to 14 residues. This TCR derives from a man aged 18-30 years who had mild COVID-19 (a few samples of this study predate the infection). Cell type and time point are not known. The chain has TRBV5-1 and TRBJ1-6, with 8 bases identical to TRBD1. Specimen: PBMCs or a T cell subset sorted from them (not recorded which). The CDR3 nucleotides read TGCGCCAGCAGCCCCGGGACAGGTTTTTCACCCCTCCACTTT. Translation: CASSPGTGFSPLHF.